This TCR beta chain was observed in a study of beta chain features in type 1 diabetes listed by TCRdb under 2018. Looking at the study overall: No differences in mean age, gender distribution, total cell number or subset yield were found between patients and healthy donors. The study compared the TCRB repertoires of sorted circulating CD4+ T cell subsets in recently diagnosed type 1 diabetes patients with those in matched healthy donors. Regulatory and stem cell-like memory subsets were obtained from only 8 patients and roughly eight healthy donors, while naive and central memory subsets were obtained from all 30 or so donors. A total of 85 million to 110 million sorted cells were examined across all samples, and RNA yield correlated strongly with the number of cells per subset.

The entire isolated RNA was reverse transcribed using the High Capacity cDNA Reverse Transcription Kit, and thus expressed TCRB transcripts were sequenced. Naive, central memory and regulatory T cell samples underwent deep immunoSEQ sequencing, averaging about 3.5 million total reads per sample. Sorted cells were lysed in RLT buffer, and RNA was extracted using DNase-treated RNeasy Micro or Mini kits according to cell number. To prevent cross-contamination, every cell subset was processed on its own, while patient and healthy donor samples were processed together. The immunoSEQ multiplex PCR was used to amplify TCRB sequences from cDNA, generating 87-bp fragments that spanned the CDR3 region. The amplicons were sequenced using the Illumina HiSeq platform. On the study's bioinformatics: Synthetic template baselines were used to correct PCR bias computationally, reads within Hamming distance 2 were collapsed, and singletons that could not be merged were discarded. Reads were aligned to IMGT to assign V, D and J genes, CDR3 length, and insertions or deletions at six rearrangement sites. Within each subset, clonotype counts were normalized to sorted cell number, after which true diversity and Gini coefficients were computed with the tcR R package. The overlap coefficient, calculated on TCRB nucleotide sequences, was used to measure repertoire sharing. TCRdb took this table from immuneACCESS and kept in-frame rearrangements with V and J called. Such tables lack part of the clones; where checked against another copy, unresolved V genes explain under half of the gap, and the rest is unexplained. From that table come the V and J calls and clone size; the DNA was used to work out D and trimming. For this sample there are about 220,000 clones; about 11% appear just once. Over 1% of the sample is held by the ten biggest clonotypes.

From cysteine to phenylalanine, the CDR3 is 16 amino acids long. This entry keeps only the CDR3 DNA: 48 bases, framed from base 1. CDR1 SGHRS and CDR2 YFSETQ are derived from the germline V gene. Clipping removes 4 bases from V and 4 bases from J, with 7 as the unmatched junction base count. Each donor gave one peripheral blood draw, averaging approximately 120 mL, which was collected into heparinised tubes. A BD FACSAria II was used to sort naive, central memory, regulatory and stem cell-like memory CD4+ T cells with a panel that included CD45RO, CCR7, CD25, CD127, CD95 and CD27. Every sorted population had a purity above 95%. PBMCs were isolated right away by Lymphoprep density gradient centrifugation and were stained directly, without culture. So that batch effects would be minimized, each experiment stained and sorted samples in pairs, pairing one healthy donor with one patient. Points the paper makes about the study in general: Because the HLA sub-analyses included only small numbers of individuals, any influence of HLA type on TCRB rearrangement was left unresolved. Patients with type 1 diabetes made fewer insertions and deleted more nucleotides at VDJ recombination sites, implying thymic rearrangement abnormalities. PCR may preferentially amplify shorter templates, but because patient and control samples were amplified and corrected together, any resulting skew would affect both groups equally. A moderate but significant shortening of TCRB CDR3 length was observed in type 1 diabetes patients in all four CD4+ subsets. Naive, central memory and regulatory TCRB repertoires appeared to be more alike among patients than among healthy donors. Because cDNA was sequenced instead of genomic DNA, highly expressing activated cells could be over-represented, though the groups showed no difference in activation or CD3 levels.

This clone was counted many times. Its antigen is currently not known. It has no much larger one-base neighbor in the sample; base qualities were not kept. The receptor comes from a man between 18 and 29 years old in good health. This sequence uses TRBV5-1 and TRBJ2-1; the central 11 bases match TRBD2. What was sequenced was central memory CD4+ T cells from blood. The CDR3 here reads CASSPGGTSGYNEQFF. The DNA sequence is as follows: TGCGCCAGCAGCCCCGGAGGGACTAGCGGTTACAATGAGCAGTTCTTC.